This TCR beta chain emerged from a study of T cell changes during pregnancy in multiple sclerosis. Only in-frame clones appear in the TCRdb table, and some are missing; sequencing was by immunoSEQ multiplex PCR. This table holds approximately 74,000 clones, approximately 86% found once. CDR3 length equals 17 residues. Germline V CDR1 and CDR2: LNHNV, YYDKDF (reference sequence). V lost 0 bases, J lost 4 bases, and 18 bases lay in between. The clonotype originates from a female donor with multiple sclerosis, enrolled in a pregnancy study. Sequencing used peripheral blood, obtained before pregnancy. V is TRBV15 and J is TRBJ1-2; weak D call: TRBD1 (6 bases). CDR3 protein: CATSREGRGIRRYGYTF. The CDR3 nucleotides read TGTGCCACCAGCAGAGAGGGGAGGGGGATACGTCGCTATGGCTACACCTTC.